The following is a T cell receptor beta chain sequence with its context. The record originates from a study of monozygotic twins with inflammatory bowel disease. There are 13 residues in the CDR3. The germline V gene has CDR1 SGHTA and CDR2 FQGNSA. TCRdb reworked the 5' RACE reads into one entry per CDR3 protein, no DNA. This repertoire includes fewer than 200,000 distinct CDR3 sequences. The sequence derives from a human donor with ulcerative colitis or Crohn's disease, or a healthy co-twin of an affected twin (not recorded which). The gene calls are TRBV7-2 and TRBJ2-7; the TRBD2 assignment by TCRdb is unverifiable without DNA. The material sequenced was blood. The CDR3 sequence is CASSPGTRWGQYF.